This T cell receptor beta chain was identified during a study of cytomegalovirus exposure and HLA in healthy donors (dated by TCRdb to 2016 to 2017). The study in broad terms: An earlier analysis of 587 of the donors reported 250 to 350 Gb of sequence data and around 120 million unique TCR beta sequences from about 179 million T cells. The study was designed to test whether signatures of past pathogen exposure could be identified by cataloging public T cell receptors. Among about 360 genotyped donors of the cohort, an average of around 240,000 unique TCR beta nucleotide sequences were sequenced per donor, roughly 18% of them non-productive. Every discovery cohort repertoire had been produced on one sequencing platform. In the later analysis, no new phenotypic data were used to find candidate immune exposures; instead, reliance was placed on TCR beta sequences and their occurrence across donors. A later analysis re-examined previously published TCR beta repertoires from 500 to 700 donors and added high-resolution HLA genotyping to investigate patterns of TCR occurrence. The number of typed donors differed by locus: roughly 629-640 for A, B, C, DRB1 and DQB1; 522 for DQA1; approximately 610 for DPA1; and about 450 for DPB1. Genome-wide SNP genotypes for about 60% of the 666 donors were used in a later genetic analysis, which treated that subset as a discovery cohort. Five DR-DQ haplotypes were treated as single units for association and clustering because of strong linkage in the cohort. Alongside the repertoire data, information on donor age, sex, ethnicity and CMV serostatus was compiled. Roughly 300 gigabases of sequencing data and approximately 92 million unique TCR sequences made up an early release that covered approximately 620 HLA-typed donors. The T cell repertoires of several hundred subjects were profiled by immunosequencing and related to cytomegalovirus serostatus. Class I and class II HLA loci were covered by the typing at four-digit resolution. Of the roughly 390 genotyped donors, 81% were placed in the genetic ancestry cluster associated with self-reported Caucasian donors. An earlier analysis of nearly 600 of the donors applied high-throughput TCR beta sequencing to assess whether each TCR beta V gene segment acted as functional or pseudogenic. Besides the first cohort of roughly 700 subjects, a separate validation cohort made up of 120 different subjects was used. To predict cytomegalovirus infection status, the study combined high-throughput TCR immunosequencing, statistical association of individual TCRs with disease status, and machine learning. What the authors observed across the whole study: In an earlier analysis of some 550 of the donors, most TCR beta V segments were observed in productive rearrangements about 90% or about 30% of the time, broadly matching IMGT annotations. The study gave a list of 150 to 200 TCR beta chains associated with cytomegalovirus. A few of the identified cytomegalovirus-associated TCR beta chains were confirmed in vitro to be specific for cytomegalovirus antigens. Roughly uniform sequencing depth across donors was assumed in presence/absence analyses, although this assumption may not hold. Because some donors lacked HLA typing at each locus, the association tests relied only on the typed subset. A group of highly shared sequence variants was considered likely to be a technical artifact of the sequencing pipeline. The authors suggested that the approach could potentially be generalized to other disease states and immunological phenotypes. In a later analysis, most CMV-associated TCR beta chains were found to appear HLA-restricted, with HLA associations seemingly driven largely by CMV exposure. When HLA alleles, especially DR and DQ, strongly co-occurred, TCR associations were difficult to assign to individual alleles. The earlier analysis of approximately 560 of the donors excluded around 17 rarely observed V segments, including chromosome 9 orphons, because counts were too low. A later analysis found that TCR association rates varied across HLA loci, with DRB1 alleles showing the most associated TCRs and HLA-C alleles the fewest. A later analysis associated 15,000 to 20,000 TCR beta sequences with specific HLA alleles at a false discovery rate of 0.05. Cytomegalovirus status was reported to be diagnosed by the classifier with high specificity and sensitivity in both the original and validation cohorts. Some IMGT-functional V segments, including TRBV6-2 and TRBV6-3, could not be distinguished by the 87-base-pair reads and were therefore excluded. Correlated functional status among segregating V segments might reflect linkage disequilibrium, but an unknown experimental factor could not be ruled out. Immune exposure information for the cohort was limited to CMV serostatus. While some public TCRs were present in many individuals, most TCR sequences turned up only very rarely across donors. In a later genetic analysis, fewer N-insertions in productive TCRs were reported among donors in an Asian-associated ancestry cluster than the roughly 700-donor mean. According to a later analysis, parvovirus B19, influenza, CMV and Epstein-Barr virus appeared linked to several top co-occurrence clusters. An association between a missense DCLRE1C variant and V-gene and J-gene trimming of TCR beta chains was found in a later genetic analysis and replicated in an independent cohort. The cohort was sequenced for TCR beta chains only, and without alpha or paired-chain data the features that could be detected were limited. Compared with equally common non-associated chains, HLA-associated TCR beta chains in a later analysis were more clonally expanded and had lower generation probabilities. A further reported finding was that TCR beta sequences accurately predicted the HLA-A and HLA-B alleles for most subjects in the first cohort.

The germline V and J ends show losses of 0 bases and 5 bases respectively, and no gene match explains 9 bases of the junction. From the germline V gene, CDR1 is MGHRA and CDR2 is YSYEKL. From cysteine to phenylalanine, the CDR3 is 17 amino acids long. CDR3 DNA is the only sequence kept; it has 51 bases, read in frame from the first base. The cohort was made up of about 610 healthy bone marrow donors. Cohort members were all nominally healthy when sampled, although unrecorded immune exposures were likely present. The donor tested CMV seropositive and was one of the 289 seropositive cohort members. A peripheral blood sample was collected from each donor, and TCR beta sequencing was performed on peripheral blood mononuclear cells. Genomic DNA was extracted from the blood cell samples with the Qiagen DNeasy Blood Extraction Kit. Library construction relied on the immunoSEQ multiplex PCR assay. The multiplex PCR relied on a mix of 60 forward primers for TCR Vbeta segments and 13 reverse primers for TCR Jbeta segments. Amplification of the CDR3 region of rearranged TCR beta genes was performed with a multiplex PCR assay on genomic DNA. On the Illumina HiSeq System, the amplified TCR beta libraries were sequenced as 87-base-pair reads. Per the authors' processing: A later analysis counted about 82 million unique TCR beta chains across the 550 to 750 repertoires, and roughly 10 million of these chains were shared by at least two donors. Raw reads were error-corrected and collapsed into unique sequences by a nearest-neighbor algorithm in which closely related sequences were merged to remove PCR and sequencing errors. To assign V, D and J gene segments, CDR3 sequences were aligned to IMGT reference sequences. For a sequence to be retained, at least a six-nucleotide match to both a V gene segment and a J gene segment was required. A rearrangement was called productive if the CDR3 had no stop codons and remained in frame with V and J, and every other rearrangement was called non-productive. Following IMGT convention, CDR3 was defined as the stretch from the second conserved V-encoded cysteine up to the conserved J-encoded phenylalanine. The earlier analysis of about 610 of the donors excluded sequences that lacked an unambiguous match to a single V gene segment. In an earlier analysis of several hundred of the donors, V segments were called functional above 56.7% productive rearrangements and were called segregating when the between-donor standard deviation exceeded 5%. A statistical classification framework was built to diagnose cytomegalovirus status from the catalog of TCR beta chain sequences. A later analysis assigned V and J genes by comparing TCR nucleotide sequences with IMGT/GENE-DB human TR gene sequences. Using the TCRdist pipeline, a later analysis assigned CDR3 sequences along with most-parsimonious VDJ recombination scenarios. In a later analysis, every TCR beta chain was defined by the combination of its CDR3 amino acid sequence and its V-gene family, and reads without a unique V-gene family were dropped. A later analysis removed roughly 590 highly shared, low-generation-probability nucleotide sequences to deal with suspected cross-contamination and a sequencing artifact. In a later analysis, a clonal expansion index was calculated for each public chain from normalized within-repertoire ranks of inferred template counts. Generation probabilities in a later analysis came from a VDJ recombination model fitted to out-of-frame rearrangements, and those results were checked against IGoR. In a later analysis, hypergeometric tests were used to score TCR-TCR, TCR-HLA and TCR-CMV co-occurrence, with a repertoire-size bias correction applied to TCR pairs. To estimate false discovery rates, a later analysis permuted the HLA or CMV assignments 20 times. In a later analysis, co-occurring TCRs were grouped with DBSCAN, and TCRdist sequence similarity was added when clustering was performed within HLA-allele-positive subsets. Repertoires with fewer than 30,000 or more than 120,000 public chains were left out of co-occurrence clustering, as were about five repertoires with anomalous nucleotide sharing. Held by TCRdb, this immuneACCESS table contains in-frame sequences only and omits some clones. Under half of the omission traces to an unresolved V gene where checked; the cause of the rest is unknown. That table supplies the V and J calls and clone size; D and trimming were determined from the DNA. This sample holds approximately 150,000 clones; 80% were observed only once. About 9.9% of the sample lies in the top ten.

Note on this clone: This receptor's antigen is unknown. Base qualities were left out, and no much larger clone turns up one base away.

The chain was built from TRBV4-1 and TRBJ1-1; TRBD1 agrees with 10 junctional bases. Sequences were obtained from PBMCs. This TCR derives from a man in his late teens or twenties in good health and CMV-seropositive. CDR3 loop: CASSQDSWDRGMTEAFF. The nucleotide sequence is given as TGCGCCAGCAGCCAAGATTCGTGGGACAGGGGTATGACTGAAGCTTTCTTT.